This T cell receptor (beta chain) was documented in a study of OX40 agonist ivuxolimab in advanced cancers. General notes on the study: Ivuxolimab was an agonistic, fully human IgG2 monoclonal antibody directed against OX40 (CD134), a costimulatory receptor. Intravenous ivuxolimab was administered to patients every 2 weeks at six dose levels: 0.01, 0.1, 0.3, 1.5, 3 and 10 mg/kg. Of the roughly 50 dose-escalation patients, hepatocellular carcinoma was present in 19, melanoma in about 15, renal cell carcinoma in 9 and head and neck cancer in 9. A male proportion of nearly 85% and a mean age of approximately 55 years, ranging from roughly 23 to 80, were recorded for the dose-escalation cohort. Prior anti-PD-1, anti-PD-L1 or anti-CTLA-4 therapy was permitted, and less than 45% of dose-escalation patients had received checkpoint inhibitors. Partial responses were achieved by three dose-escalation patients, of whom one had hepatocellular carcinoma and two had cutaneous melanoma. The purpose of peripheral TCRbeta sequencing was to test whether ivuxolimab changed TCR sequence diversity and led to clonal T-cell expansion. The paper reports the monotherapy dose-escalation portion (N of about 54 patients) of the phase I ivuxolimab trial.

In regard to this clone: The antigen it recognizes is unknown. The record has no base qualities; no much larger clone is one base away.

From a lookup of the germline V gene, CDR1 and CDR2 are SGHAT and FQNNGV. From the cysteine through the phenylalanine, the CDR3 covers 12 amino acids. Kept here is only the CDR3 DNA, which spans 36 bases and is read in frame from base 1. V loses 2 bases, J loses 2 bases, and the germline ends lie 2 bases apart. For sequencing of the TCRbeta CDR3 region, genomic DNA was extracted from the sorted cells. TCRbeta CDR3 regions were sequenced using the immunoSEQ Assay. Here the immuneACCESS table is served through TCRdb, limited to in-frame sequences with V and J called. Missing clones are a known gap in these copies; in checked studies unresolved V genes cover under half, and the rest lacks a known reason. This sample comprises about 59,000 clones, around 87% of them detected only once. The ten largest clones represent around 5% of the sample. The investigation overall reported the following: Partial responders in the 0.1-3.0 mg/kg groups had among the lowest normalized peripheral clonal expansion, especially among CD8+ T cells. At doses from 0.1 to 3.0 mg/kg, clonal expansion was seen in both CD4+ and CD8+ blood T cells between baseline and week 6. The antigen specificity of the peripheral T cells that underwent clonal expansion was not determined. After ivuxolimab, expanded clones were on average more numerous among CD8+ T cells than among CD4+ T cells. Low levels of normalized T-cell clonal expansion were also shown by some nonresponding patients.

The trial excluded patients who had a history of autoimmune disease or who were on systemic immunosuppression. Peripheral blood for TCR sequencing was collected from all dose cohorts at baseline, on cycle 4 day 1, and on cycle 7 day 1. Samples were obtained from an open-label, multicenter, first-in-human phase I dose-escalation trial of ivuxolimab. Adults with locally advanced or metastatic melanoma, renal cell carcinoma, hepatocellular carcinoma or head and neck squamous cell carcinoma were enrolled in the trial. Before TCR sequencing, CD4+ T cells and CD8+ T cells were sorted from peripheral blood as separate populations.

The sample in question was CD4+ or CD8+ T cells sorted from blood, obtained in a trial of the OX40 agonist ivuxolimab. The TCR originated in an adult with an advanced solid tumor such as melanoma, head and neck, liver or kidney cancer. The receptor chain draws on TRBV11-2 and TRBJ2-3, with the D segment identity uncertain. Read as DNA, the sequence is TGTGCCAGCAGCTTAATCACAGATACGCAGTATTTT. This is translated as CASSLITDTQYF.